These T cell receptor beta chains were read from a single sample in a study of blood T cell repertoires in COVID-19. Only in-frame clones appear in the TCRdb table, and some are missing; sequencing was by immunoSEQ multiplex PCR. The sample has under 250,000 clones, roughly 80% seen once; the top ten hold approximately 2.5%. The sample was peripheral blood. These receptors all stem from a woman aged 55-70 years with acute or convalescent COVID-19. Each CDR3 is given with its conserved first and last residue. A D gene is named only where the DNA matches it firmly. Only some rows state a clone size, as once, few, many or a class for expanded clones.

D gene | J gene | clone size | V gene | CDR3 length | CDR3 protein | CDR3 DNA
NA | TRBJ1-2 | NA | TRBV6-5 | 14 | CASSYSPSVDGYTF | TGTGCCAGCAGTTATTCTCCCAGTGTCGATGGCTACACCTTC
NA | TRBJ1-2 | NA | TRBV28 | 13 | CASSPQGNYGYTF | TGTGCCAGCAGCCCACAGGGAAACTATGGCTACACCTTC
NA | TRBJ2-1 | NA | TRBV6-6 | 14 | CASSTGFYGNEQFF | TGTGCCAGCAGTACAGGGTTTTATGGCAATGAGCAGTTCTTC
NA | TRBJ2-2 | NA | TRBV7-6 | 15 | CASSLATGFSGELFF | TGTGCCAGCAGCTTAGCCACAGGGTTCTCCGGGGAGCTGTTTTTT
NA | TRBJ2-6 | NA | TRBV24-1 | 18 | CATSDRDRPNSGANVLTF | TGTGCCACCAGTGACCGCGACAGACCCAACTCTGGGGCCAACGTCCTGACTTTC
NA | TRBJ2-1 | NA | TRBV5-1 | 12 | CASNNGENEQFF | TGCGCCAGCAATAACGGGGAAAATGAGCAGTTCTTC
NA | TRBJ2-7 | NA | TRBV28 | 15 | CASSLLTGSSIKQYF | TGTGCCAGCAGCTTACTGACGGGGTCGAGCATCAAGCAGTACTTC
NA | TRBJ2-3 | NA | TRBV29-1 | 13 | CSVKGGRTDTQYF | TGCAGCGTTAAGGGGGGGCGCACAGATACGCAGTATTTT
TRBD2 | TRBJ2-7 | NA | TRBV24-1 | 13 | CATSSGLAYEQYF | TGTGCCACCAGTTCGGGACTAGCCTACGAGCAGTACTTC
TRBD1 | TRBJ1-6 | NA | TRBV28 | 15 | CASSPRDRDNSPLHF | TGTGCCAGCAGCCCCCGGGACAGAGATAATTCACCCCTCCACTTT
TRBD1 | TRBJ1-3 | few | TRBV5-5 | 15 | CASSPRTGVRNTIYF | TGTGCCAGCAGCCCGCGGACAGGGGTGAGGAACACCATATATTTT
TRBD1 | TRBJ1-1 | NA | TRBV6-5 | 16 | CASSYSRTGMDTEAFF | TGTGCCAGCAGTTACTCCCGGACAGGGATGGACACTGAAGCTTTCTTT
NA | TRBJ1-2 | few | TRBV10-3 | 13 | CATTPGEDYGYTF | TGTGCCACCACCCCGGGGGAAGACTATGGCTACACCTTC
NA | TRBJ1-5 | once | TRBV6-5 | 13 | CASSQTGNQPQHF | TGTGCCAGCAGTCAAACAGGGAATCAGCCCCAGCATTTT
NA | TRBJ2-7 | few | TRBV7-8 | 22 | CASSLSVPGRHLPDLVYEEQYF | TGTGCCAGCAGCTTATCGGTCCCTGGTAGACACCTCCCCGATTTAGTATACGAGGAGCAGTACTTC
NA | TRBJ1-2 | NA | TRBV19 | 15 | CASRMKRQSNYGYTF | TGTGCCAGTAGAATGAAGAGACAGTCTAACTATGGCTACACCTTC
NA | TRBJ2-7 | once | TRBV10-3 | 14 | CAINKGGLRDEQYF | TGTGCCATCAATAAGGGGGGGCTAAGAGACGAGCAGTACTTC
NA | TRBJ1-5 | NA | TRBV28 | 13 | CASSRQFNQPQHF | TGTGCCAGCAGTCGACAGTTCAATCAGCCCCAGCATTTT
NA | TRBJ1-6 | NA | TRBV5-5 | 15 | CASSRTGITDSPLHF | TGTGCCAGCAGCCGAACAGGGATAACAGATTCACCCCTCCACTTT
TRBD1 | TRBJ1-1 | few | TRBV19 | 14 | CASSIGQGDTEAFF | TGTGCCAGTAGTATTGGACAGGGGGACACTGAAGCTTTCTTT
TRBD2 | TRBJ2-1 | NA | TRBV5-4 | 16 | CASSLGGGGAYNEQFF | TGTGCCAGCAGCTTAGGAGGCGGGGGGGCCTACAATGAGCAGTTCTTC
NA | TRBJ1-2 | NA | TRBV5-4 | 16 | CASSLDHHFNNYGYTF | TGTGCCAGCAGCTTGGATCACCACTTTAACAACTATGGCTACACCTTC
TRBD1 | TRBJ1-6 | few | TRBV4-1 | 16 | CASSQSRDRNNSPLHF | TGCGCCAGCAGCCAATCCCGGGACAGGAATAATTCACCCCTCCACTTT
TRBD1 | TRBJ2-1 | NA | TRBV25-1 | 15 | CASREPGQGINEQFF | TGTGCCAGCAGGGAGCCGGGACAGGGAATCAATGAGCAGTTCTTC
TRBD1 | TRBJ1-2 | NA | TRBV18 | 18 | CASSKDNPGQTNFYGYTF | TGTGCCAGCTCAAAAGATAATCCGGGACAGACGAACTTCTATGGCTACACCTTC
TRBD1 | TRBJ1-1 | NA | TRBV10-3 | 13 | CAIGRTGDTEAFF | TGTGCCATCGGCCGGACAGGCGACACTGAAGCTTTCTTT
TRBD2 | TRBJ2-7 | NA | TRBV6-1 | 16 | CASSGLPSGGTYEQYF | TGTGCCAGCAGTGGTTTGCCTAGCGGGGGGACCTACGAGCAGTACTTC
NA | TRBJ1-6 | NA | TRBV3-1/TRBV3-2 | 14 | CASSQDVRNSPLHF | TGTGCCAGCAGCCAAGATGTTCGGAATTCACCCCTCCACTTT
NA | TRBJ1-5 | few | TRBV4-1 | 14 | CASSQESPGQPQHF | TGCGCCAGCAGCCAAGAATCCCCCGGGCAGCCCCAGCATTTT
TRBD1 | TRBJ1-4 | NA | TRBV5-6 | 15 | CASSLETGPNEKLFF | TGTGCCAGCAGCCTGGAGACAGGGCCTAATGAAAAACTGTTTTTT
NA | TRBJ1-2 | NA | TRBV28 | 12 | CASSFSGEGYTF | TGTGCCAGCAGTTTCTCAGGGGAAGGCTACACCTTC
TRBD2 | TRBJ2-3 | NA | TRBV7-3 | 16 | CASSPTGTRATDTQYF | TGTGCCAGCAGCCCAACCGGGACTAGGGCCACAGATACGCAGTATTTT
TRBD1 | TRBJ2-7 | few | TRBV6-1 | 15 | CASSEDRGIPYEQYF | TGTGCCAGCAGTGAGGACAGGGGTATCCCCTACGAGCAGTACTTC
NA | TRBJ2-2 | NA | TRBV9 | 13 | CASSVSTNGELFF | TGTGCCAGCAGCGTTTCTACTAACGGGGAGCTGTTTTTT
TRBD1 | TRBJ1-5 | NA | TRBV7-2 | 15 | CASSLGTANNQPQHF | TGTGCCAGCAGCTTGGGGACAGCAAACAATCAGCCCCAGCATTTT
NA | TRBJ1-4 | NA | TRBV6-1 | 17 | CASSARSAGETNEKLFF | TGTGCCAGCAGTGCCCGATCCGCGGGGGAGACAAATGAAAAACTGTTTTTT
NA | TRBJ2-3 | NA | TRBV9 | 13 | CASSPGLPDTQYF | TGTGCCAGCAGCCCCGGACTTCCAGATACGCAGTATTTT
TRBD1 | TRBJ1-6 | NA | TRBV5-4 | 16 | CASSLVGQLNNSPLHF | TGTGCCAGCAGCTTGGTGGGACAGCTGAATAATTCACCCCTCCACTTT
NA | TRBJ2-3 | NA | TRBV7-2 | 16 | CASSQTRGSGADTQYF | TGTGCCAGCAGCCAGACCCGGGGGTCCGGGGCAGATACGCAGTATTTT
TRBD2 | TRBJ2-2 | once | TRBV9 | 17 | CASSRGWSGGDTGELFF | TGTGCCAGCAGTCGAGGTTGGAGCGGGGGGGATACCGGGGAGCTGTTTTTT